This entry is about one T cell receptor beta chain. The germline CDR1 and CDR2 sequences are SGHKS and YYEKEE (reference sequence). Trimming pared 4 bases from V and 8 bases from J, leaving 19 bases between. The CDR3 is 15 residues long. Unique molecular identifiers were built into the TCRbeta library. In TCRdb, the PCR reads were re-called with MiXCR into one record per CDR3 protein. Of about 830,000 distinct CDR3 sequences in the sample, roughly 15% were seen once. The data were obtained in a study of T-cell reconstitution after alpha-beta-depleted transplantation in children. This specimen was PBMCs, mostly from graft donor cells, taken 360 days after TCRalphabeta/CD19-depleted stem cell transplant. This clonotype originated in a male patient aged 5 to 17 who had a stem cell transplant for acute lymphoblastic leukemia, so the T cells may come from the graft donor. This chain uses TRBV5-5 with TRBJ2-4; D may correspond to TRBD1 or TRBD2 (5 bases each). This chain's CDR3 is CASSPGTHLADIQYF. CDR3 bases: TGTGCCAGCAGCCCGGGGACCCACCTTGCGGACATTCAGTACTTC. The variable domain in full, with the rest retrieved from reference TRBV5-5 and TRBJ2-4, is DAGVTQSPTHLIKTRGQQVTLRCSPISGHKSVSWYQQVLGQGPQFIFQYYEKEERGRGNFPDRFSARQFPNYSSELNVNALLLGDSALYLCASSPGTHLADIQYFGAGTRLSVL.